These 19 T cell receptor beta chains share one sample of origin, sequenced in a study of cytomegalovirus exposure and HLA in healthy donors. A multiplex PCR was run with 60 Vbeta primers and 13 Jbeta primers. The table came from immunoSEQ multiplex PCR; TCRdb's copy has only in-frame clones and leaves some out. The sample lists about 190,000 clones, over 80% seen once, with more than 6% in the top ten. The sequencing input was PBMCs. The origin of the receptors is a man aged 35 to 55 in good health and CMV-seropositive.

This clone occurred a few times. The rearrangement joins TRBV6-5 to TRBJ1-1, with 7 positions matching TRBD1. The CDR3 is 14 residues long. Germline CDR1 is MNHEY and CDR2 is SVGAGI. V lost 5 bases to trimming and J lost 2 bases; unmatched junction nucleotides: 5. CDR3 amino acids: CASSADRANTEAFF. DNA of the CDR3: TGTGCCAGCAGTGCTGACAGGGCCAACACTGAAGCTTTCTTT.

This chain joins TRBV15 and TRBJ2-5; D perhaps matches TRBD1 (6 bases). With 0 bases removed from V and 5 bases from J, the gap between germline ends came to 10 bases. Germline V gene data show CDR1 as LNHNV and CDR2 as YYDKDF (reference sequence). CDR3 length: 14 amino acids. The CDR3 DNA is TGTGCCACCAGCAGAGATAGGGGGTATGAGACCCAGTACTTC. It codes for CATSRDRGYETQYF.

The gene calls are TRBV15 and TRBJ1-2; D is possibly TRBD1 (6 bases). The CDR3 extends over 14 amino acids. Germline CDR1 and CDR2: LNHNV and YYDKDF (reference sequence). Trimming took 5 bases from V and 8 from J, leaving 18 bases between them. CDR3 region: CATSVTGTPRGYTF. The DNA of the CDR3 is TGTGCCACCAGCGTAACCGGGACACCAAGGGGCTACACCTTC.

The gene calls are TRBV5-1 and TRBJ2-1, with D uncertain. This CDR3 region has 17 residues. CDR1 is SGHRS and CDR2 is YFSETQ in the germline V gene. V was shortened by 0 bases and J by 0 bases, with 13 bases between the two germline ends. This chain's CDR3 is CASSLGLFPSSYNEQFF. DNA for the CDR3: TGCGCCAGCAGCTTGGGGCTTTTCCCTAGCTCCTACAATGAGCAGTTCTTC.

J is TRBJ2-2 and V is TRBV6-4, with 7 positions matching TRBD1. Unmatched junction bases numbered 3, after V lost 5 bases and J lost 3 bases. The CDR3 has 14 residues. CDR1 is MRHNA and CDR2 is SNTAGT in the germline V gene. In DNA, the CDR3 is TGTGCCAGCAGTCGGGACAGAGACACCGGGGAGCTGTTTTTT. This sequence encodes CASSRDRDTGELFF.

The chain joins TRBV4-1 to TRBJ1-3, with 9 nucleotides matching TRBD1. Germline CDR1 MGHRA, CDR2 YSYEKL. V lost 4 bases to trimming and J lost 4 bases; unmatched junction nucleotides: 17. The CDR3 spans 19 residues. The CDR3 loop reads CASSRSSAGDRVTGNTIYF. CDR3 sequence (DNA): TGCGCCAGCAGCCGCTCTTCTGCCGGGGACAGGGTAACGGGAAACACCATATATTTT.

V gene TRBV5-4 combines with J gene TRBJ2-3, with TRBD2 identical over 12 bases. Trimming took 4 bases from V and 0 from J; bases not matched to a gene: 9. Per the germline V gene, CDR1 is SGHNT and CDR2 is YYREEE (reference sequence). The CDR3 runs to 18 residues. This CDR3 reads CASSPGLAGRSSTDTQYF. The CDR3 nucleotides are TGTGCCAGCAGCCCGGGACTAGCGGGCCGCTCTAGCACAGATACGCAGTATTTT.

The chain is built from TRBV15 and TRBJ2-1; D is undetermined. CDR3 length equals 14 residues. V was pared by 5 bases and J by 5 bases, with 13 bases between. Germline V gene lookup returns CDR1 LNHNV and CDR2 YYDKDF (reference sequence). The CDR3 nucleotides read TGTGCCACCAGCCGCCACCCGTCGGACAATGAGCAGTTCTTC. Its translation: CATSRHPSDNEQFF.

This clone was seen only once. This chain joins TRBV28 and TRBJ2-7; 9 nucleotides align to TRBD1. Losses at the gene ends were 2 bases for V and 1 base for J; bases not matched to a gene: 3. The length of the CDR3 is 15 residues. Germline V gene sequence: CDR1 MDHEN, CDR2 SYDVKM. The CDR3, as DNA: TGTGCCAGCAGTTTACCTGGGACAGGGTCCTACGAGCAGTACTTC. Translation: CASSLPGTGSYEQYF.

The chain has TRBV7-8 and TRBJ2-7, with 10 positions matching TRBD1. Per the germline V gene, CDR1 is SGHVS and CDR2 is FQNEAQ. The CDR3 spans 15 residues. Trimming at V came to 6 bases and at J to 2 bases, leaving 7 bases not matched to a gene. The DNA for the CDR3 is TGTGCCAGCAGTAAAGCCGGGACAGGGGCCTACGAGCAGTACTTC. Residues: CASSKAGTGAYEQYF. The complete variable domain, with remaining parts taken from reference TRBV7-8 and TRBJ2-7, reads GAGVSQSPRYKVAKRGQDVALRCDPISGHVSLFWYQQALGQGPEFLTYFQNEAQLDKSGLPSDRFFAERPEGSVSTLKIQRTQQEDSAVYLCASSKAGTGAYEQYFGPGTRLTVT.

This clone was seen more than once but under ten times. The V gene is TRBV19, the J gene TRBJ2-2; 10 positions agree with TRBD1. Germline V gene data show CDR1 as LNHDA and CDR2 as SQIVND (reference sequence). The V gene end was trimmed by 9 bases and the J gene end by 7 bases; junction bases not matched to a gene: 11. The CDR3 has 15 amino acids. This CDR3 reads CASLTGTGVNGELFF. The CDR3, as DNA: TGTGCCAGCTTAACCGGGACAGGGGTTAACGGGGAGCTGTTTTTT.

The rearrangement links TRBV6-6 to TRBJ2-7, with 9 nucleotides matching TRBD2. From germline, CDR1 is MNHNY and CDR2 SVGAGI (reference sequence). CDR3 size: 15 residues. The ends lost 4 bases at V and 3 bases at J; junction bases unmatched: 7. For the CDR3, the DNA is TGTGCCAGCAGTTTGAATAGCGGGGGAAGCTACGAGCAGTACTTC. Protein: CASSLNSGGSYEQYF.

CDR3 DNA: TGTGCCAGCAGCGTCGGACTAGCGGGGGTTGCAGATACGCAGTATTTT. It yields the protein CASSVGLAGVADTQYF. The J gene is TRBJ2-3, the V gene TRBV9; 13 positions match TRBD2. The CDR3 loop spans 16 amino acids. Germline-derived CDR1 and CDR2 are SGDLS and YYNGEE. V lost 2 bases to trimming and J lost 4 bases; unmatched junction nucleotides: 4.

This chain connects TRBV2 to TRBJ2-7; 7 bases are a match to TRBD1. V trimming: 7 bases; J trimming: 0 bases; junction bases outside the gene matches: 12. The length of the CDR3 is 16 residues. Germline assignment: CDR1 SNHLY and CDR2 FYNNEI. This CDR3 reads CASTESQDRSSYEQYF. CDR3 DNA sequence: TGTGCCAGCACCGAATCGCAGGACAGGTCCTCCTACGAGCAGTACTTC.

In this sample, this clone turned up a few times. V usage is TRBV5-1 and J usage is TRBJ2-3; 7 bases fit TRBD2. Losses at the gene ends were 1 base for V and 0 bases for J; bases not matched to a gene: 5. The CDR3 runs to 16 residues. Germline assignment: CDR1 SGHRS and CDR2 YFSETQ. The CDR3 nucleotides are TGCGCCAGCAGCTTGTCCCGAGCGGGGAGCACAGATACGCAGTATTTT. It specifies CASSLSRAGSTDTQYF.

This clone has ten or more counts. The chain recombines TRBV4-3 with TRBJ2-2; D perhaps matches TRBD2 (6 bases). V was pared by 1 base and J by 4 bases, with 13 bases between. The CDR3 is 16 residues long. Germline values: CDR1 LGHNA, CDR2 YSLEER. This CDR3 is CASSQVRGLSTGELFF. The CDR3 nucleotides read TGCGCCAGCAGCCAAGTTAGGGGACTCTCCACCGGGGAGCTGTTTTTT.

The chain joins TRBV19 to TRBJ1-5, with TRBD1 matching 11 bases. This CDR3 is built from 16 residues. Trimming at V came to 5 bases and at J to 4 bases, leaving 7 bases not matched to a gene. Germline V gives CDR1 LNHDA, CDR2 SQIVND (reference sequence). Here the CDR3 DNA reads TGTGCCAGTAGTGCGGGGACAGGGGGTGGTAATCAGCCCCAGCATTTT. Protein: CASSAGTGGGNQPQHF.

V usage is TRBV30 and J usage is TRBJ1-2; D not certain. Germline assignment: CDR1 GTSNPN and CDR2 SVGIG (reference sequence). The CDR3 is 13 amino acids. V was clipped by 0 bases and J by 5 bases, with 10 bases between them. The CDR3 coding sequence is TGTGCCTGGAGTGTACCTAGAGGGTATGGCTACACCTTC. It encodes CAWSVPRGYGYTF. Looking up the rest from reference TRBV30 and TRBJ1-2 gives the full variable domain: SQTIHQWPATLVQPVGSPLSLECTVEGTSNPNLYWYRQAAGRGLQLLFYSVGIGQISSEVPQNLSASRPQDRQFILSSKKLLLSDSGFYLCAWSVPRGYGYTFGSGTRLTVV.

The V call is TRBV10-2, the J call TRBJ1-3, with D possibly being TRBD1 (5 bases). The V end was cut by 0 bases, the J end by 0 bases, with 9 bases between. Germline loops: CDR1 WSHSY, CDR2 SAAADI. There are 16 residues in the CDR3. The CDR3 sequence is CASSESGGASGNTIYF. The CDR3 coding sequence is TGCGCCAGCAGTGAGTCGGGAGGGGCCTCTGGAAACACCATATATTTT.